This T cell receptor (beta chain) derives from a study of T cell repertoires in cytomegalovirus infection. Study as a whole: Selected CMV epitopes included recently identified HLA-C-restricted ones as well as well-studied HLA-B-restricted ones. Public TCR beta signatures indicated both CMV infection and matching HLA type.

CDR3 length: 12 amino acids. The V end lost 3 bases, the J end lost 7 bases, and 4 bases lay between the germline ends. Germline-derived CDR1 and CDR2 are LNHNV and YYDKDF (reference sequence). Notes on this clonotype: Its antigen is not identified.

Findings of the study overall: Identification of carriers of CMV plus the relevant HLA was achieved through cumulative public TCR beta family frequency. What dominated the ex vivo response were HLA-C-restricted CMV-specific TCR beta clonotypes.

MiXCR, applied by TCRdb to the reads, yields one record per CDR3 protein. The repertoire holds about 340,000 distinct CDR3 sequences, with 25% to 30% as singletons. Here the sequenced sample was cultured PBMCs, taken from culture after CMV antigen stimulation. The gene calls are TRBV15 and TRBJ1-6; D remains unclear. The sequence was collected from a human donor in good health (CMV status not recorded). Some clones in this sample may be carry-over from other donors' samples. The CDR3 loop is CATSRDNSPLHF. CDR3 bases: TGTGCCACCAGCAGGGACAATTCACCCCTCCACTTT.